One and the same sample provided the 25 T cell receptor beta chains below, sequenced in a study of tumor-infiltrating lymphocytes in primary liver carcinoma (dated by TCRdb to 2016 to 2017). Blood RNA was extracted from unsorted whole blood with TRIzol reagent; germline DNA came from the DNeasy Blood & Tissue kit. The listed sequencing device is Illumina HiSeq 2500. Using a constant-region primer and ProtoScript II reverse transcriptase, TCRbeta-specific cDNA was reverse-transcribed from approximately 0.55 ug total RNA. The TCRbeta libraries were prepared through three rounds of nested multiplex PCR following a slightly modified ARM-PCR procedure. The first two PCR rounds used multiplex TRBV1-TRBV30 forward primers with a Cbeta reverse primer, each for 10 cycles. TCRdb redid the processing of the public reads, applying fastp at Q25 and MiXCR, and retained in-frame beta chains. A single entry per CDR3 protein holds the most common genes and DNA from its merged rows. The sample contains 310,000 or so distinct CDR3 sequences, less than 65% of them found a single time. The ten largest make up about 6% of the sample.

The sequenced sample was peripheral blood. These receptors came from a man aged 40-55 years with primary liver carcinoma and hepatitis B virus infection.

As regards this clonotype: A read error is likely, as this CDR3 ends without the conserved phenylalanine or tryptophan. No DNA is shown, since the ends of the CDR3 on it are uncertain; the CDR3 is the one TCRdb lists. The chain links TRBV11-3 to TRBJ2-2. Germline values: CDR1 SGHNT, CDR2 YENEEA. The CDR3 is made up of 13 amino acids, end residues included. The CDR3 reads CASSVMYGGELSY.

This clonotype was counted ten times or more. This rearrangement joins TRBV29-1 to TRBJ1-1, with D maybe TRBD1 (6 bases). Germline V gene data show CDR1 as SQVTM and CDR2 as ANQGSEA. Trimming left V 6 bases short and J 8 bases short, with 16 bases between. This CDR3 region has 12 residues. The CDR3 spells CSVALAGAEAFF. CDR3 sequence (DNA): TGCAGCGTCGCCTTGGCGGGGGCCGAAGCTTTCTTT. The variable domain in full, completed from reference TRBV29-1 and TRBJ1-1, reads SAVISQKPSRDICQRGTSLTIQCQVDSQVTMMFWYRQQPGQSLTLIATANQGSEATYESGFVIDKFPISRPNLTFSTLTVSNMSPEDSSIYLCSVALAGAEAFFGQGTRLTVV.

Concerning this clonotype: This could be a read error, since a much larger clone is one nucleotide away. The gene calls are TRBV7-9 and TRBJ2-6; 7 nucleotides align to TRBD2. Germline V gives CDR1 SEHNR, CDR2 FQNEAQ (reference sequence). This CDR3 contains 15 residues. The CDR3 coding sequence is TGTGCCAGCAGCCCCGGGGTCAGCGGGGCCAACATCCTGACTTTC. This gives the protein CASSPGVSGANILTF.

This clonotype has ten or more counts. The V call is TRBV11-2, the J call TRBJ2-7; tentatively, D is TRBD2 (5 bases). The CDR3 spans 11 residues. Germline-derived CDR1 and CDR2 are SGHAT and FQNNGV. Trimming took 3 bases from V and 7 from J, leaving 7 bases between them. The CDR3: CASSLRLEQYF. The CDR3 nucleotides read TGTGCCAGCAGCTTGAGACTAGAGCAGTACTTC.

As regards this clonotype: The DNA is omitted, as the CDR3 cannot be located on it reliably, and the CDR3 follows TCRdb's listing. The CDR3 here is CASSFGGGTEASF. This rearrangement joins TRBV5-6 to TRBJ1-1; TRBD1 was called by the table and not checked on the DNA. Germline V gene sequence: CDR1 SGHDT, CDR2 YYEEEE. Both ends counted, the CDR3 spans 13 residues.

This clonotype was seen once. The genes are TRBV21-1 and TRBJ1-2; the table's D gene call, TRBD1, was not cross checked with the DNA. TRBV21-1 is reported as a pseudogene. The CDR3 is 16 amino acids. DNA for the CDR3: TGTGCCAGCAGCCCCCGCCCCGGACAGGAGAACTATGGCTACACCTTC. It is translated as CASSPRPGQENYGYTF.

This clonotype was counted once. A read error may explain this, as a much larger clone is one base away. This CDR3 fails to terminate in the conserved phenylalanine or tryptophan, so it likely reflects a read error. V usage is TRBV4-2 and J usage is TRBJ2-3; 7 bases are a match to TRBD2. The CDR3 is made up of 16 amino acids. With V trimmed by 1 base and J by 2 bases, 6 bases remained unmatched. Per germline, CDR1 LGHNA and CDR2 YNFKEQ. The DNA for the CDR3 is TGTGCCAGCAGCCAAGCGGGAGGATCACCCACAGATACGCAGTATGTT. This encodes CASSQAGGSPTDTQYV.

The chain couples TRBV6-6 to TRBJ2-3; 11 nucleotides line up with TRBD2. The V gene end was trimmed by 6 bases and the J gene end by 5 bases; junction bases not matched to a gene: 10. Germline loops: CDR1 MNHNY, CDR2 SVGAGI (reference sequence). This CDR3 has 16 residues. The CDR3 region is CASRKGTSGRGDTQYF. DNA of the CDR3: TGTGCCAGCAGGAAAGGGACTAGCGGCAGGGGAGATACGCAGTATTTT.

This clonotype was recorded at least ten times. This chain links TRBV4-1 with TRBJ2-3; D gene uncertain. Trimming removed 0 bases from V and 0 bases from J, with 10 bases in between. This CDR3 contains 16 residues. In germline, CDR1 is MGHRA, CDR2 YSYEKL. Here the CDR3 reads CASSQERASSTDTQYF. For the CDR3, the DNA is TGCGCCAGCAGCCAAGAACGCGCCTCTAGCACAGATACGCAGTATTTT.

This chain uses TRBV29-1 with TRBJ2-7; a possible D gene is TRBD1 (5 bases). The germline V gene encodes CDR1 SQVTM and CDR2 ANQGSEA. The CDR3 is made up of 13 amino acids. Trimming shortened V by 5 bases and J by 4 bases, and 15 bases separated the two germline ends. Here the CDR3 reads CSVWTPPLYEQYF. Written as DNA, the CDR3 is TGCAGCGTTTGGACACCCCCACTGTACGAGCAGTACTTC.

Of note for this clonotype: The conserved final phenylalanine or tryptophan is absent from the CDR3, which likely points to a read error. The chain joins TRBV11-2 to TRBJ2-3, with D unresolved. This CDR3 spans 10 amino acids. Germline CDR1 and CDR2: SGHAT and FQNNGV. The CDR3 DNA reads TGTGCTAGCAGTGTAGATACGCAGTATCTT. It specifies CASSVDTQYL.

The chain couples TRBV11-2 to TRBJ2-1; D gene uncertain. Germline lookup yields CDR1 SGHAT and CDR2 FQNNGV. Trimming took 6 bases from V and 5 from J, leaving 14 bases between them. The CDR3 totals 14 residues. The CDR3 DNA reads TGTGCCAGCAGTTATAGGACGGACCACAATGAGCAGTTCTTC. It yields the protein CASSYRTDHNEQFF.

There are many counts of this clonotype. V gene TRBV11-2 combines with J gene TRBJ2-7, with 7 bases matching TRBD2. Germline CDR1 SGHAT, CDR2 FQNNGV. CDR3 length: 15 amino acids. Trimming at V came to 7 bases and at J to 0 bases, leaving 9 bases not matched to a gene. CDR3 sequence (DNA): TGTGCCAGCAACCCAACCGGCGGGGGCTCCTACGAGCAGTACTTC. It translates to CASNPTGGGSYEQYF.

With regard to this clonotype: At one boundary the junction diverges from the germline segment, which might be a read error. The rearrangement links TRBV6-5 to TRBJ1-1, with D maybe TRBD1 (6 bases). Germline CDR1 MNHEY, CDR2 SVGAGI. The length of the CDR3 is 18 residues. The CDR3 bases are TGTACCAGTAGTCCGTACCCACAGGGTGCCCTGGTGAACACTGAAGCTTTCTTT. It is translated as CTSSPYPQGALVNTEAFF.

The CDR3 DNA reads TGTGTCAGGAGCCGTGTAGCGGGAGTCTACGAGCAGTACTTC. Its translation is CVRSRVAGVYEQYF. This chain joins TRBV11-2 and TRBJ2-7; 9 bases agree with TRBD2. Germline assignment: CDR1 SGHAT and CDR2 FQNNGV. The CDR3 extends over 14 amino acids.

Points on this clonotype: Relative to the germline gene, one junction end is altered; a read error may explain this. The chain carries TRBV11-2 and TRBJ2-5; D is ambiguous. The CDR3 consists of 15 residues. Germline V CDR1 and CDR2: SGHAT, FQNNGV. The CDR3 sequence is CASCLEWQPQETHYF. The CDR3 DNA sequence: TGTGCCAGCTGCTTAGAGTGGCAGCCACAAGAGACCCACTACTTC.

This chain links TRBV6-5 with TRBJ1-1; D perhaps matches TRBD1 (5 bases). Between the trimmed V and J ends, which lost 5 bases and 3 bases, there was a span of 13 bases. CDR1 and CDR2 from the germline V gene are MNHEY and SVGAGI. The CDR3 loop spans 14 amino acids. In nucleotides, the CDR3 is TGTGCCAGCAGTCAGGGTTTTATGCACACTGAAGCTTTCTTT. This gives the protein CASSQGFMHTEAFF.

This clonotype was observed a single time. The DNA of the CDR3 is TGTGCCAGTAGCAGGACACATTCCCCCTGGACTAGCGGGAGATCGTACGAGCAGTACTTC. Amino acids: CASSRTHSPWTSGRSYEQYF. The chain employs TRBV11-2 and TRBJ2-7, with 13 bases fitting TRBD2. The junction had 24 bases not matched to a gene; V was cut back by 9 bases and J by 4 bases. Germline loops: CDR1 SGHAT, CDR2 FQNNGV. CDR3 size: 20 residues.

Comment on this clonotype: One end of the junction varies from germline; a read error may be responsible. The chain has TRBV11-2 and TRBJ2-7; D ambiguous. This CDR3 has 12 residues. CDR1 and CDR2 from the germline V gene are SGHAT and FQNNGV. CDR3 sequence reads: CARSPSPYEQYF. CDR3 coding DNA: TGTGCCAGGAGCCCAAGCCCCTACGAGCAGTATTTC.

A few counts support this clonotype. The chain couples TRBV6-5 to TRBJ2-7; 9 positions match TRBD2. Germline lookup yields CDR1 MNHEY and CDR2 SVGAGI. The CDR3 covers 16 residues. V shed 0 bases, J shed 5 bases, and the junction held 8 bases outside the gene matches. The chain's CDR3 is CASSYSSGTSFDEQYF. CDR3 nucleotide sequence: TGTGCCAGCAGTTACTCTTCGGGGACTAGCTTCGACGAGCAGTACTTC.

V gene TRBV12-3 or TRBV12-4 combines with J gene TRBJ2-7; D gene ambiguous. This CDR3 region has 11 residues. CDR3 DNA sequence: TGTGTCAGTAGCCCCGGCTACGAGCAGTACTTC. Protein: CVSSPGYEQYF.

The chain uses TRBV30 and TRBJ2-1; 8 bases are a match to TRBD2. The germline V gene has CDR1 GTSNPN and CDR2 SVGIG (reference sequence). Germline trimming cut 4 bases from V and 0 bases from J; bases unmatched to any gene: 5. CDR3 size: 15 residues. The CDR3: CAWNLSGGSYNEQFF. As DNA, the CDR3 is TGTGCCTGGAACCTCAGCGGGGGCTCCTACAATGAGCAGTTCTTC. Combining the CDR3 with reference TRBV30 and TRBJ2-1 gives the whole variable domain SQTIHQWPATLVQPVGSPLSLECTVEGTSNPNLYWYRQAAGRGLQLLFYSVGIGQISSEVPQNLSASRPQDRQFILSSKKLLLSDSGFYLCAWNLSGGSYNEQFFGPGTRLTVL.

The CDR3 DNA sequence: TGCGCCAGCAGCCAATTTTGGCCGGGGAACTCCTACAATGAGCAGTTCTTC. Protein sequence: CASSQFWPGNSYNEQFF. The rearrangement joins TRBV4-1 to TRBJ2-1, with D tentatively TRBD2 (5 bases). Germline-derived CDR1 and CDR2 are MGHRA and YSYEKL. V gave up 2 bases and J gave up 0 bases, with 14 bases separating them. The CDR3 consists of 17 residues.

A note on this clonotype: One base away lies a much larger clone, so this may be a sequencing read error. This chain joins TRBV10-1 and TRBJ2-1, with D perhaps matching TRBD1 or TRBD2 (6 bases each). This CDR3 is 12 amino acids long. Germline CDR1 reads WNHNN; CDR2 reads SYGVQD (reference sequence). The DNA for the CDR3 is TGCGCCAGCAGTGGGGGGGCCAATGAGCTGTTCTTC. Protein product: CASSGGANELFF.

This clonotype was seen more than once but under ten times. The chain carries TRBV7-9 and TRBJ2-1, with D possibly TRBD1 on 6 matching bases. CDR3 size: 16 residues. Trimming pared 5 bases from V and 6 bases from J, leaving 20 bases between. Looked up from germline, CDR1 is SEHNR and CDR2 is FQNEAQ (reference sequence). CDR3: CASSRRQVVIFNEQFF. For the CDR3, the DNA is TGTGCCAGCAGCAGACGACAGGTGGTTATTTTCAATGAGCAGTTCTTC.